This TCR beta chain was recovered during a study of shared clonotypes between healthy human individuals. Sequenced by immunoSEQ multiplex PCR; TCRdb stores in-frame clones only, minus some. The table includes nearly 2 million clones, just under 95% detected once. CD45RO negativity and positive selection for CCR7 defined naive CD8 cells, a population that excluded terminally differentiated effector memory CD45RA+ cells. This CDR3 contains 18 residues. The junction had 9 bases not matched to a gene; V was cut back by 0 bases and J by 2 bases. CDR1 is MGHRA, CDR2 YSYEKL, per germline. The sequence was obtained from a young man in good health. Input material: naive CD8+ T cells sorted from blood. The V call is TRBV4-1, the J call TRBJ2-5; 10 nucleotides agree with TRBD2. Written as DNA, the CDR3 is TGCGCCAGCAGCCAAGATCAGGGCGGGACTAGCGTTCAAGAGACCCAGTACTTC. Translation: CASSQDQGGTSVQETQYF.